One sample yielded the 9 T cell receptor beta chains listed below, sequenced in a study of technical replicates of blood from a handful of donors. Here immunoSEQ multiplex PCR was the method, and the copy in TCRdb shows in-frame clones only, minus some. The sample contains tens of thousands of clones, almost 98% of which appear only once. Sequenced input: T cells isolated from PBMCs. The receptors were gathered from a human donor in good health.

The V and J genes are TRBV5-1 and TRBJ1-1, with 8 bases identical to TRBD1. The germline gives CDR1 SGHRS, CDR2 YFSETQ. The V gene end was trimmed by 0 bases and the J gene end by 0 bases; junction bases not matched to a gene: 13. This CDR3 contains 19 residues. CDR3: CASSLALPGQASMNTEAFF. CDR3 nucleotides: TGCGCCAGCAGCTTGGCCCTGCCGGGACAGGCTTCAATGAACACTGAAGCTTTCTTT.

V and J are TRBV21-1 and TRBJ1-5; no DNA check was done on the table's D call, TRBD1. TRBV21-1 is flagged as a pseudogene. The CDR3 contains 15 residues. The CDR3 DNA sequence: TGTGCCAGCCAATCGGGCAGGGTAAGCAATCAGCCCCAGCATTTT. Translating it yields CASQSGRVSNQPQHF.

This chain joins TRBV6-6 and TRBJ1-4, with TRBD1 matching over 7 bases. The CDR3 covers 12 residues. Trimming removed 6 bases from V and 6 bases from J; junction bases left unmatched: 1. In germline, CDR1 is MNHNY, CDR2 SVGAGI (reference sequence). The CDR3 DNA reads as TGTGCCAGCAGCACAGGGGATGAAAAACTGTTTTTT. Translation gives CASSTGDEKLFF.

The V and J genes are TRBV13 and TRBJ2-7; D may be TRBD2 (5 bases). CDR1 is PRHDT and CDR2 is FYEKMQ in the germline V gene (reference sequence). V lost 3 bases, J lost 1 base, and 16 bases lay in between. The CDR3 is 16 amino acids. DNA of the CDR3: TGTGCCAGCAGCTTTCTGACTAACCCGTCGTCCTACGAGCAGTACTTC. Translation: CASSFLTNPSSYEQYF.

This clone occurred once. The genes are TRBV13 and TRBJ2-6; D possibly corresponds to TRBD1 (6 bases). The CDR3 runs 16 residues. V shed 4 bases and J shed 2 bases, with 12 bases lying between them. Germline V gives CDR1 PRHDT, CDR2 FYEKMQ (reference sequence). The CDR3 region has the DNA TGTGCCAGCAGCTCGGCCACAGGGCCTGGGGCCAACGTCCTGACTTTC. It encodes CASSSATGPGANVLTF.

The chain couples TRBV25-1 to TRBJ1-5; D gene unclear. Trimming took 1 base from V and 6 from J, leaving 13 bases between them. The CDR3 extends over 15 amino acids. The germline CDR1 and CDR2 sequences are MGHDK and SYGVNS. For the CDR3, the DNA is TGTGCCAGCAGTGAATCGGGAAGTCGGAGTCAGCCCCAGCATTTT. This translates into CASSESGSRSQPQHF.

The chain links TRBV21-1 to TRBJ2-3; TRBD2 was called by the table and not checked on the DNA. TRBV21-1 is a pseudogene locus. The CDR3 sequence is 15 residues long. In nucleotides, the CDR3 is TGTGCCAGCAGCAAAGCGCCGGGGGAGACAGATACGCAGTATTTT. This codes for CASSKAPGETDTQYF.

The chain couples TRBV19 to TRBJ2-3, with 8 bases lining up with TRBD2. Germline CDR1 and CDR2: LNHDA and SQIVND (reference sequence). This CDR3 has 12 amino acids. V was clipped by 6 bases and J by 4 bases; unmatched bases: 0. CDR3 loop: CASSGGADTQYF. The CDR3 nucleotides are TGTGCCAGTAGCGGGGGGGCAGATACGCAGTATTTT.

V gene TRBV28 combines with J gene TRBJ2-7, with TRBD2 matching 9 bases. Germline CDR1 reads MDHEN; CDR2 reads SYDVKM. The trim removed 6 bases at V and 2 bases at J, leaving 5 bases unmatched. The CDR3 runs to 14 residues. Here the CDR3 reads CASRSSGDPYEQYF. DNA of the CDR3: TGTGCCAGCAGATCTAGCGGGGATCCCTACGAGCAGTACTTC.